The clone carrying this TCR beta chain has ten or more counts. Its antigen is not known. TCR beta VDJ and CDR3 were profiled, and genomic DNA was the template. TCRdb re-called the reads through MiXCR, storing one row per CDR3 protein. The sample carries just over 450,000 distinct CDR3 sequences, less than 35% recorded once. This specimen belongs to a study of CD8+CD57+ T cells in acquired aplastic anemia. In the study overall: Isolated CD4+ and CD8+ cells, once sorted, yielded DNA averaging around 3.1 ug.

Findings and limits, study-wide: Comparison of patients with controls identified around 31 shared CD8+ CDR3 sequences.

Patients chosen for sequencing had CD8+CD57+ cells that had expanded, as shown by flow cytometry. The study sampled blood from patients who had received no therapy. The source is a human donor with aplastic anemia. The sequenced material came from sorted CD4+, CD8+, or CD8+CD57+ T cells (not recorded which) from PBMCs.

The CDR3 nucleotides read TGTGCCAGCAGCGAGACCGGGACAGGTGAAGGAGGCTACACCTTC. It codes for CASSETGTGEGGYTF. This rearrangement joins TRBV5-6 to TRBJ1-2; 8 bases are a match to TRBD1. Germline V gene data show CDR1 as SGHDT and CDR2 as YYEEEE. The CDR3 length is 15 residues. V shed 4 bases and J 8 bases; nucleotides not matched to a gene: 13.